Listed below are T cell receptor beta chains from one sample, sequenced in a study of beta chain features in type 1 diabetes. Libraries were prepared by immunoSEQ multiplex PCR; TCRdb keeps only in-frame clonotypes and omits some of them. The sample has 250,000 to 300,000 clones, approximately 14% seen once. The sequenced sample was naive CD4+ T cells from blood. Receptors originate from a man aged 25 to 45 with type 1 diabetes. Each CDR3 is given with its conserved first and last residue. Fields, in order: V gene, D gene, J gene, clone size, CDR3 protein, CDR3 DNA. D genes are given only for firm matches. Rows may omit the clone size; those that give it use once, few, many or a size class.

V gene: TRBV19
D gene: .
J gene: TRBJ1-5
clone size: few
CDR3 protein: CASSTGDLQPQHF
CDR3 DNA: TGTGCCAGTAGTACGGGGGACCTTCAGCCCCAGCATTTT

V gene: TRBV7-2
D gene: .
J gene: TRBJ2-3
clone size: .
CDR3 protein: CASSLAPAASTDTQYF
CDR3 DNA: TGTGCCAGCAGCTTAGCGCCAGCGGCTAGCACAGATACGCAGTATTTT

V gene: TRBV19
D gene: TRBD2
J gene: TRBJ2-4
clone size: few
CDR3 protein: CASSLGRGLAKNIQYF
CDR3 DNA: TGTGCCAGTAGTCTCGGGCGGGGGTTAGCCAAAAACATTCAGTACTTC

V gene: TRBV6-5
D gene: .
J gene: TRBJ1-1
clone size: .
CDR3 protein: CASSYSRGGTEAFF
CDR3 DNA: TGTGCCAGCAGTTACTCGAGGGGGGGCACTGAAGCTTTCTTT

V gene: TRBV9
D gene: .
J gene: TRBJ2-4
clone size: .
CDR3 protein: CASSGLVGAAGNIQYF
CDR3 DNA: TGTGCCAGCAGCGGTCTGGTGGGGGCAGCAGGAAACATTCAGTACTTC

V gene: TRBV7-8
D gene: .
J gene: TRBJ1-4
clone size: few
CDR3 protein: CASSFPVRGNEKLFF
CDR3 DNA: TGTGCCAGCAGTTTCCCGGTCAGGGGAAATGAAAAACTGTTTTTT

V gene: TRBV6-5
D gene: TRBD1
J gene: TRBJ2-5
clone size: .
CDR3 protein: CASSRQGLQETQYF
CDR3 DNA: TGTGCCAGCAGCCGACAGGGTCTCCAAGAGACCCAGTACTTC

V gene: TRBV7-2
D gene: TRBD1
J gene: TRBJ2-5
clone size: .
CDR3 protein: CASSPGDRQETQYF
CDR3 DNA: TGTGCCAGCAGCCCCGGGGACAGACAAGAGACCCAGTACTTC

V gene: TRBV9
D gene: .
J gene: TRBJ2-5
clone size: .
CDR3 protein: CASSEGVVETQYF
CDR3 DNA: TGTGCCAGCAGCGAAGGGGTTGTCGAGACCCAGTACTTC

V gene: TRBV7-9
D gene: .
J gene: TRBJ1-1
clone size: .
CDR3 protein: CASSLDQSVSTEAFF
CDR3 DNA: TGTGCCAGCAGCTTAGACCAGAGCGTGAGCACTGAAGCTTTCTTT

V gene: TRBV28
D gene: .
J gene: TRBJ2-1
clone size: few
CDR3 protein: CATRGGVYNEQFF
CDR3 DNA: TGTGCCACAAGGGGAGGAGTTTACAATGAGCAGTTCTTC

V gene: TRBV29-1
D gene: TRBD1
J gene: TRBJ2-1
clone size: few
CDR3 protein: CSAKLPGQGLNEQFF
CDR3 DNA: TGCAGCGCCAAGCTCCCGGGACAGGGACTTAATGAGCAGTTCTTC

V gene: TRBV5-1
D gene: .
J gene: TRBJ2-5
clone size: few
CDR3 protein: CASREGVETQYF
CDR3 DNA: TGCGCCAGCAGGGAGGGCGTAGAGACCCAGTACTTC

V gene: TRBV7-2
D gene: .
J gene: TRBJ2-3
clone size: few
CDR3 protein: CASSFSASSRPSTDTQYF
CDR3 DNA: TGTGCCAGCAGCTTTTCAGCGTCTAGCAGACCTAGCACAGATACGCAGTATTTT

V gene: TRBV7-9
D gene: .
J gene: TRBJ2-5
clone size: .
CDR3 protein: CASSPGTPETQYF
CDR3 DNA: TGTGCCAGCAGCCCTGGGACTCCAGAGACCCAGTACTTC

V gene: TRBV6-5
D gene: .
J gene: TRBJ1-4
clone size: few
CDR3 protein: CASSYSIGVQLFF
CDR3 DNA: TGTGCCAGCAGTTACTCGATCGGAGTCCAACTGTTTTTT

V gene: TRBV28
D gene: .
J gene: TRBJ1-1
clone size: .
CDR3 protein: CASSPNILQGAFF
CDR3 DNA: TGTGCCAGCAGCCCTAACATACTACAGGGAGCTTTCTTT

V gene: TRBV7-2
D gene: .
J gene: TRBJ2-1
clone size: .
CDR3 protein: CASSLWTTSSSYNEQFF
CDR3 DNA: TGTGCCAGCAGCCTCTGGACTACCAGTAGCTCCTACAATGAGCAGTTCTTC

V gene: TRBV30
D gene: .
J gene: TRBJ1-1
clone size: .
CDR3 protein: CAWSGAVEAFF
CDR3 DNA: TGTGCCTGGAGTGGGGCAGTTGAAGCTTTCTTT

V gene: TRBV28
D gene: TRBD1
J gene: TRBJ2-7
clone size: .
CDR3 protein: CASSTAGDRVYEQYF
CDR3 DNA: TGTGCCAGCAGTACGGCTGGGGACAGGGTCTACGAGCAGTACTTC

V gene: TRBV11-2
D gene: .
J gene: TRBJ1-1
clone size: .
CDR3 protein: CASLSGQHTEAFF
CDR3 DNA: TGTGCCAGCCTTAGTGGACAGCACACTGAAGCTTTCTTT

V gene: TRBV28
D gene: .
J gene: TRBJ2-1
clone size: .
CDR3 protein: CASSLGGSLNNEQFF
CDR3 DNA: TGTGCCAGCAGTTTAGGTGGGAGTCTAAACAATGAGCAGTTCTTC

V gene: TRBV7-9
D gene: .
J gene: TRBJ1-1
clone size: few
CDR3 protein: CASSFKGPGAEAFF
CDR3 DNA: TGTGCCAGCAGCTTCAAGGGCCCCGGGGCTGAAGCTTTCTTT

V gene: TRBV7-2
D gene: TRBD1
J gene: TRBJ2-7
clone size: few
CDR3 protein: CASSVRQGANEQYF
CDR3 DNA: TGTGCCAGCAGCGTGCGACAGGGGGCGAACGAGCAGTACTTC

V gene: TRBV14
D gene: .
J gene: TRBJ1-2
clone size: .
CDR3 protein: CASSQELNYGYTF
CDR3 DNA: TGTGCCAGCAGCCAAGAATTAAACTATGGCTACACCTTC

V gene: TRBV7-2
D gene: TRBD2
J gene: TRBJ2-7
clone size: .
CDR3 protein: CASKLAGTYEQYF
CDR3 DNA: TGTGCCAGCAAACTAGCGGGAACCTACGAGCAGTACTTC

V gene: TRBV9
D gene: .
J gene: TRBJ2-2
clone size: .
CDR3 protein: CASSQGLSNTGELFF
CDR3 DNA: TGTGCCAGCAGCCAAGGACTATCTAACACCGGGGAGCTGTTTTTT

V gene: TRBV9
D gene: .
J gene: TRBJ2-6
clone size: .
CDR3 protein: CASSGPGRRGEGANVLTF
CDR3 DNA: TGTGCCAGCAGCGGGCCTGGGAGGAGGGGCGAGGGGGCCAACGTCCTGACTTTC

V gene: TRBV5-6
D gene: TRBD2
J gene: TRBJ2-7
clone size: .
CDR3 protein: CASSLEVAGELYEQYF
CDR3 DNA: TGTGCCAGCAGCTTGGAGGTAGCGGGGGAACTCTACGAGCAGTACTTC

V gene: TRBV19
D gene: TRBD2
J gene: TRBJ2-3
clone size: .
CDR3 protein: CASSERGTDTQYF
CDR3 DNA: TGTGCCAGTAGTGAGCGGGGAACAGATACGCAGTATTTT

V gene: TRBV18
D gene: .
J gene: TRBJ2-7
clone size: few
CDR3 protein: CASSPGAEFYEQYF
CDR3 DNA: TGTGCCAGCTCACCAGGAGCGGAGTTTTACGAGCAGTACTTC

V gene: TRBV7-2
D gene: .
J gene: TRBJ1-3
clone size: .
CDR3 protein: CASSQFSVVGNTIYF
CDR3 DNA: TGTGCCAGCAGCCAGTTCAGTGTGGTCGGAAACACCATATATTTT

V gene: TRBV4-1
D gene: .
J gene: TRBJ1-5
clone size: .
CDR3 protein: CASSQSGGKQPQHF
CDR3 DNA: TGCGCCAGCAGCCAATCTGGGGGCAAACAGCCCCAGCATTTT

V gene: TRBV28
D gene: TRBD2
J gene: TRBJ2-7
clone size: .
CDR3 protein: CASSSNQLGLADYEQYF
CDR3 DNA: TGTGCCAGCAGTTCAAACCAACTGGGACTAGCGGACTACGAGCAGTACTTC

V gene: TRBV4-2
D gene: .
J gene: TRBJ2-2
clone size: few
CDR3 protein: CASSQGRAGELFF
CDR3 DNA: TGTGCCAGCAGCCAGGGGCGAGCCGGGGAGCTGTTTTTT

V gene: TRBV5-1
D gene: .
J gene: TRBJ1-1
clone size: few
CDR3 protein: CASSYSTGGSATEAFF
CDR3 DNA: TGCGCCAGCAGCTACTCGACAGGTGGGTCGGCCACTGAAGCTTTCTTT

V gene: TRBV7-8
D gene: .
J gene: TRBJ1-5
clone size: .
CDR3 protein: CASSSGLGQPQHF
CDR3 DNA: TGTGCCAGCAGCTCAGGCTTGGGCCAGCCCCAGCATTTT

V gene: TRBV11-2
D gene: TRBD1
J gene: TRBJ1-1
clone size: .
CDR3 protein: CASSTRTGGDNTEAFF
CDR3 DNA: TGTGCCAGCAGCACGAGGACAGGGGGTGATAACACTGAAGCTTTCTTT

V gene: TRBV14
D gene: .
J gene: TRBJ2-1
clone size: .
CDR3 protein: CASSRNLYSPGSSDEQFF
CDR3 DNA: TGTGCCAGCAGCAGAAACCTATATAGCCCGGGTTCGAGCGATGAGCAGTTCTTC

V gene: TRBV29-1
D gene: TRBD2
J gene: TRBJ2-1
clone size: few
CDR3 protein: CSAGIGTSGRSYNEQFF
CDR3 DNA: TGCAGCGCGGGAATTGGGACTAGCGGGAGAAGCTACAATGAGCAGTTCTTC